What follows are 20 T cell receptor beta chains derived from one specimen sequenced in a study of T cell clonality in common variable immunodeficiency (dated by TCRdb to 2013 to 2016). The library was produced with the immunoSEQ multiplex PCR assay. Sourced from immuneACCESS, this table was stored by TCRdb with only in-frame sequences that have V and J called. A share of the clones is absent; for the studies checked, an unresolved V gene accounts for under half, and the remainder has no known explanation. This sample has tens of thousands of clones, none of them a singleton. The ten largest clones represent 1.5% to 2% of the sample. Sequencing was done on a sample of peripheral blood mononuclear cells. Receptors were obtained from a person between 18 and 69 years old in good health.

This clone appeared many times. With the read ending 3 residues before the CDR3 end, the germline J gene is used to fill in that end. The chain joins TRBV5-1 to TRBJ1-1; D might be TRBD1 (6 bases). The CDR3 extends over 14 amino acids. Trimming removed 0 bases at V and 6 bases at J, with 12 bases between. The germline CDR1 and CDR2 sequences are SGHRS and YFSETQ. The covered CDR3 bases are TGCGCCAGCAGCTTGGGTGCGGGGGCTGCTGAA. It codes for CASSLGAGAAE. The CDR3 in its entirety is CASSLGAGAAEAFF. Complete variable domain (other parts from reference TRBV5-1 and TRBJ1-1): KAGVTQTPRYLIKTRGQQVTLSCSPISGHRSVSWYQQTPGQGLQFLFEYFSETQRNKGNFPGRFSGRQFSNSRSEMNVSTLELGDSALYLCASSLGAGAAEAFFGQGTRLTVV.

This clone was seen ten or more times. CDR3: CSVLGLYYNEQFF. The CDR3 bases that were read are TGCAGCGTTTTAGGACTTTACTACAATGAG. The rearrangement links TRBV29-1 to TRBJ2-1; D is possibly TRBD2 (5 bases). From the germline J gene comes the end of the CDR3, since the read stops 3 residues before it. The V end was cut by 5 bases, the J end by 3 bases, with 11 bases between. The CDR3 runs to 13 residues. Germline CDR1 reads SQVTM; CDR2 reads ANQGSEA.

This clone was seen repeatedly, ten times or more. Read coverage stops 3 residues before the CDR3 terminus; the germline J gene supplies the remainder. The chain uses TRBV29-1 and TRBJ2-1, with TRBD1 matching 8 bases. Germline-derived CDR1 and CDR2 are SQVTM and ANQGSEA. The CDR3 has 13 residues. V shed 7 bases and J 2 bases; nucleotides not matched to a gene: 4. The covered CDR3 bases are TGCAGCGGGACAGGGTTCGCCTACAATGAG. Amino acid sequence: CSGTGFAYNE. The full CDR3 protein is CSGTGFAYNEQFF.

This clone showed up many times. The read falls 3 residues short of the CDR3 end, and the missing part is taken from the germline J gene. The V call is TRBV3-1 (or the pseudogene TRBV3-2), the J call TRBJ2-3; D uncertain. The germline V gene encodes CDR1 LGHDT and CDR2 YNNKEL (reference sequence). With 5 bases removed from V and 1 base from J, the gap between germline ends came to 10 bases. The CDR3 runs 14 residues. The part of the CDR3 DNA that was read is TGTGCCAGCAGCTTCCGACTCCGCACAGATACG. Protein sequence: CASSFRLRTDT. From start to end, the CDR3 is CASSFRLRTDTQYF.

Many counts were recorded for this clone. The read falls 3 residues short of the CDR3 end, and the missing part is taken from the germline J gene. The rearrangement links TRBV14 to TRBJ1-2, with D perhaps matching TRBD1 (6 bases). The CDR3 is made up of 17 amino acids. The V gene's germline CDR1 is SGHDN and CDR2 FVKESK. V was trimmed by 1 base and J by 4 bases, leaving 19 bases between them. The DNA read from the CDR3 is TGTGCCAGCAGCCAAGTCGACGGGACACCCTTCTTCTATGGC. It codes for CASSQVDGTPFFYG. The CDR3 reads in full as CASSQVDGTPFFYGYTF. The complete variable domain, with remaining parts taken from reference TRBV14 and TRBJ1-2, reads EAGVTQFPSHSVIEKGQTVTLRCDPISGHDNLYWYRRVMGKEIKFLLHFVKESKQDESGMPNNRFLAERTGGTYSTLKVQPAELEDSGVYFCASSQVDGTPFFYGYTFGSGTRLTVV.

This clone has ten or more counts. The read finishes 3 residues shy of the CDR3 end, and the germline J gene is used to complete it. V usage is TRBV20-1 and J usage is TRBJ2-1; the match to TRBD2 covers 7 bases. V gave up 0 bases and J gave up 2 bases; unmatched junction bases: 7. Germline V gene data show CDR1 as DFQATT and CDR2 as SNEGSKA (reference sequence). The CDR3 totals 16 residues. The sequenced part of the CDR3 DNA is TGCAGTGCTAGAGATAGGCGGGGGACCCCCTACAATGAG. Amino acids: CSARDRRGTPYNE. The entire CDR3 reads CSARDRRGTPYNEQFF.

This clone was recorded at least ten times. The read terminates 3 residues before the CDR3 end, so the remaining end is supplied by the germline J gene. The chain carries TRBV12-5 and TRBJ2-2; D gene unclear. The CDR3 contains 12 residues. Trimming took 5 bases from V and 1 from J, leaving 2 bases between them. The germline CDR1 and CDR2 sequences are LGHNT and FRNRAP. CDR3: CASGQNTGELFF. The DNA read from the CDR3 is TGTGCTAGTGGTCAGAACACCGGGGAG.

This clone was recorded at least ten times. The CDR3 extends 3 residues past the end of the read, so its final part is completed from the germline J gene. The chain carries TRBV5-1 and TRBJ2-4, with TRBD1 as a possible D gene (6 bases). CDR1 and CDR2 from the germline V gene are SGHRS and YFSETQ. This CDR3 contains 11 residues. The CDR3 DNA, read in part, is TGCGCCAGCAGCTTGGAGGGGGTT. Its translation: CASSLEGV. Given in full, the CDR3 is CASSLEGVQYF.

This clone was seen at least ten times. From the germline J gene comes the end of the CDR3, since the read stops 3 residues before it. The chain recombines TRBV20-1 with TRBJ2-1; perhaps TRBD2 as D (5 bases). Germline V gene lookup returns CDR1 DFQATT and CDR2 SNEGSKA (reference sequence). Trimming cost V 4 bases and J 0 bases, with 13 bases left between them. The CDR3 is made up of 15 amino acids. CDR3 residues: CSATGGPSSYNEQFF. CDR3 DNA, as far as it was read: TGCAGTGCTACAGGAGGTCCGAGCTCCTACAATGAG.

There are many counts of this clone. The read stops 3 residues short of the end of the CDR3; the missing end is completed from the germline J gene. This chain connects TRBV30 to TRBJ1-1, with D possibly matching TRBD1 (5 bases). This CDR3 has 12 residues. Germline V CDR1 and CDR2: GTSNPN, SVGIG (reference sequence). CDR3 DNA, as far as it was read: TGTGCCTGGAGTGTTGACTCCAGGGTT. Its protein product is CAWSVDSRV. The full CDR3 protein is CAWSVDSRVAFF.

This clone was counted at least ten times. The read stops 3 residues short of the end of the CDR3; the missing end is completed from the germline J gene. V gene TRBV5-1 combines with J gene TRBJ1-4; D is undetermined. The CDR3 is 15 amino acids. Per germline, CDR1 SGHRS and CDR2 YFSETQ. Trimming shortened V by 7 bases and J by 3 bases, and 16 bases separated the two germline ends. CDR3 sequence reads: CASSAQTFSNEKLFF. Partial CDR3 DNA: TGCGCCAGCTCGGCCCAGACTTTTTCTAATGAAAAA.

This clone was recorded many times. The read terminates 3 residues before the CDR3 end, so the remaining end is supplied by the germline J gene. The V gene is TRBV5-1, the J gene TRBJ1-3; 8 bases line up with TRBD1. This CDR3 comprises 15 residues. Losses at the gene ends were 4 bases for V and 4 bases for J; bases not matched to a gene: 7. From germline, CDR1 is SGHRS and CDR2 YFSETQ. CDR3: CASSTVPGGGNTIYF. The DNA read from the CDR3 is TGCGCCAGCAGCACTGTTCCAGGGGGCGGAAACACC.

This clone was counted ten times or more. The CDR3 end is not reached by the read, which stops 3 residues before it; the germline J gene fills it in. The rearrangement uses TRBV5-5 and TRBJ1-1, with 7 bases lining up with TRBD1. Germline CDR1 is SGHKS and CDR2 is YYEKEE (reference sequence). The V and J ends lost 4 bases and 4 bases, in that order; junction bases with no gene match: 7. The CDR3 totals 14 residues. The CDR3 DNA, read in part, is TGTGCCAGCAGCATCCCGACAGGGACCACTGAA. This codes for CASSIPTGTTE. The CDR3 as a whole reads CASSIPTGTTEAFF.

This clone was counted only a few times. Read sequence stops 3 residues before the CDR3 end, and the germline J gene provides the missing end. The gene calls are TRBV25-1 and TRBJ2-2; 7 bases map to TRBD2. With V trimmed by 5 bases and J by 0 bases, 6 bases remained unmatched. Germline V CDR1 and CDR2: MGHDK, SYGVNS. The CDR3 contains 16 residues. The CDR3 loop is CASSIIAGANTGELFF. CDR3 bases read: TGTGCCAGCAGTATAATAGCGGGTGCGAACACCGGGGAG.

This clone occurred many times. The CDR3 goes on 3 residues after the read ends, and that part is filled in from the germline J gene. The rearrangement links TRBV4-1 to TRBJ2-7; a possible D gene is TRBD2 (6 bases). Trimming cost V 2 bases and J 4 bases, with 18 bases left between them. The CDR3 extends over 16 amino acids. In germline, CDR1 is MGHRA, CDR2 YSYEKL. Partial CDR3 DNA: TGCGCCAGCAGCCAACCCGGACGGACTACCAAATACGAG. Amino acid sequence: CASSQPGRTTKYE. The entire CDR3 protein is CASSQPGRTTKYEQYF.

The table lists this clone with many counts. With the read ending 3 residues before the CDR3 end, the germline J gene is used to fill in that end. The genes are TRBV15 and TRBJ1-5; TRBD1 aligns across 8 bases. V lost 5 bases, J lost 7 bases, and 10 bases stayed unmatched. The CDR3 totals 15 residues. Germline V gene lookup returns CDR1 LNHNV and CDR2 YYDKDF (reference sequence). CDR3: CATSARTGLGQPQHF. The sequenced CDR3 bases are TGTGCCACCAGCGCCCGGACAGGGCTAGGGCAGCCC.

With regard to this clone: From the germline J gene comes the end of the CDR3, since the read stops 3 residues before it. The chain joins TRBV11-2 to TRBJ2-7, with no clear D. Trimming pared 3 bases from V and 0 bases from J, leaving 6 bases between. The CDR3 has 13 residues. The germline gives CDR1 SGHAT, CDR2 FQNNGV. The CDR3 loop is CASSFYSSYEQYF. CDR3 DNA (partial): TGTGCCAGCAGCTTCTATAGCTCCTACGAG.

In its sample, this clone was seen many times. The CDR3 end falls 3 residues outside the read, so it is completed with the germline J gene. The chain recombines TRBV4-2 with TRBJ2-3; 10 bases are a match to TRBD2. Per the germline V gene, CDR1 is LGHNA and CDR2 is YNFKEQ. The CDR3 loop spans 17 amino acids. V lost 1 base, J lost 8 bases, and 12 bases stayed unmatched. CDR3 bases read: TGTGCCAGCAGCCAAGGACTAGGAGCGGGGGGGCCAGGTACG. Amino acid sequence: CASSQGLGAGGPGT. The CDR3 in full is CASSQGLGAGGPGTQYF.

This clone was observed many times. The read stops 3 residues short of the end of the CDR3; the missing end is completed from the germline J gene. This chain links TRBV4-1 with TRBJ1-1; weak D call: TRBD1 (6 bases). Germline CDR1 reads MGHRA; CDR2 reads YSYEKL. Between the trimmed V and J ends, which lost 0 bases and 5 bases, there was a span of 19 bases. The CDR3 loop spans 17 amino acids. The CDR3 sequence: CASSQDRGADVGTEAFF. The covered CDR3 bases are TGCGCCAGCAGCCAAGATCGGGGGGCGGACGTGGGGACTGAA.

This clone was detected ten times or more. The CDR3 reads CASSQDGTGGFYEQYF. CDR3 bases read: TGTGCCAGCAGCCAAGACGGGACAGGGGGCTTCTACGAG. This chain links TRBV4-2 with TRBJ2-7; 12 bases are a match to TRBD1. The CDR3 is cut off 3 residues early in the read; its end comes from the germline J gene. This CDR3 region has 16 residues. CDR1 LGHNA and CDR2 YNFKEQ come from the germline V gene. Losses at the gene ends were 0 bases for V and 3 bases for J; bases not matched to a gene: 3.